The entry that follows covers one TCR beta chain sequence. What it binds is unknown. The CDR3 has 15 amino acids. CDR1 is MNHEY and CDR2 is SVGAGI in the germline V gene. V lost 5 bases, J lost 8 bases, and 18 bases lay in between. The sample belongs to a study of T cell clonotyping in hematopoietic cell transplantation. The method was immunoSEQ multiplex PCR; TCRdb's version includes in-frame clones alone and lacks a portion of them. The sample records some 30,000 clones, 60% to 85% being singletons. The time point is: recipient sample about 28 days before transplant, after cytoreduction. Recipient blood drawn about 28 days pretransplant and days 30, 100, 180 after. General study points: After transplant, recipient diversity fell while pathologically expanded clonotypes grew through day 180. Graft donor and pretransplant recipient Inverse Simpson Index values predicted broader posttransplant TCR diversity. At the given depth, recipient repertoires were over 97% de novo clonotypes.

The V call is TRBV6-5, the J call TRBJ1-4; a possible D gene is TRBD1 (6 bases). Sequencing was performed on peripheral blood mononuclear cells, taken before stem cell transplant. The sequence was collected from a woman in her thirties with chronic myeloid leukemia. Some clones in this sample may be carry-over from other donors' samples. In DNA form, the CDR3 reads TGTGCCAGCAGTGGTTTTGGGGGGCCCGAGGAAAAACTGTTTTTT. Protein sequence: CASSGFGGPEEKLFF.